This TCR beta chain derives from a study of naive and memory T cell subsets. Study-level points and caveats: A few larger clonotypes appeared in naive repertoires, especially CD8, possibly memory cells re-expressing CD45RA.

Both TRBC1 and TRBC2 were covered by a beta constant-region primer of two equimolar oligonucleotides. Ligated cDNA was amplified by four rounds of PCR with nested alpha and beta constant-region primers and SP2. TCRdb processed the UMI-ligation and nested PCR reads anew with MiXCR; each CDR3 protein has one entry. The data show more than 95,000 distinct CDR3 sequences, roughly 15% seen once. The V and J ends lost 3 bases and 3 bases respectively, with 12 bases between them. This CDR3 is built from 15 residues. Germline V gene lookup returns CDR1 LGHNA and CDR2 YSLEER. A few counts support this clonotype. Antigen unknown.

This chain connects TRBV4-3 to TRBJ2-1; D gene unclear. Sequencing input: naive CD8+ T cells from blood. The receptor was derived from a human donor in good health. The CDR3 sequence is CASSQWPNNYNEQFF. CDR3 sequence (DNA): TGCGCCAGCAGCCAGTGGCCGAATAACTACAATGAGCAGTTCTTC.